The 11 T cell receptor beta chains reported below all come from one sample, sequenced in a study of cytomegalovirus exposure and HLA in healthy donors. With 60 Vbeta and 13 Jbeta primers, the PCR was carried out. This table comes from immunoSEQ multiplex PCR, and its TCRdb copy is limited to in-frame clones, with some not included. This table has about 43,000 clones, about 80% appearing once. Material for sequencing was PBMCs. Receptors were obtained from a man aged 25 to 45 in good health and CMV-seronegative.

DNA for the CDR3: TGTGCCAGCAGTTTCAGGGGGACCTCCTACGAGCAGTACTTC. Translated, it gives CASSFRGTSYEQYF. The chain carries TRBV27 and TRBJ2-7; 7 bases match TRBD1. The CDR3 extends over 14 amino acids. CDR1 and CDR2 (germline): MNHEY, SMNVEV (reference sequence). V lost 3 bases to trimming and J lost 0 bases; unmatched junction nucleotides: 2.

The chain joins TRBV11-2 to TRBJ2-7; 7 bases are a match to TRBD1. Germline loops: CDR1 SGHAT, CDR2 FQNNGV. The junction had 8 bases not matched to a gene; V was cut back by 1 base and J by 2 bases. This CDR3 comprises 16 residues. This CDR3 reads CASSLAGTATPYEQYF. In DNA form, the CDR3 reads TGTGCCAGCAGCTTAGCCGGGACAGCGACTCCCTACGAGCAGTACTTC.

The CDR3 loop reads CASSSRGSSDTQYF. In nucleotides, the CDR3 is TGTGCCAGTAGTTCTAGGGGATCCTCAGATACGCAGTATTTT. The rearrangement links TRBV19 to TRBJ2-3; a possible D gene is TRBD1 (5 bases). From germline, CDR1 is LNHDA and CDR2 SQIVND (reference sequence). V lost 5 bases and J 4 bases, leaving 13 bases between the germline ends. The CDR3 loop spans 14 amino acids.

The V call is TRBV6-6, the J call TRBJ1-5; D may be TRBD1 (6 bases). CDR1 is MNHNY and CDR2 is SVGAGI in the germline V gene (reference sequence). Trimming left V 5 bases short and J 6 bases short, with 14 bases between. The CDR3 is 14 residues long. The CDR3 coding sequence is TGTGCCAGCAGTCGAACGACAGGCGGTCAGCCCCAGCATTTT. Protein: CASSRTTGGQPQHF.

The V gene is TRBV10-1, the J gene TRBJ2-7; 9 positions agree with TRBD1. The CDR3 is 16 residues long. Germline V gene lookup returns CDR1 WNHNN and CDR2 SYGVQD (reference sequence). V lost 3 bases to trimming and J lost 2 bases; unmatched junction nucleotides: 8. CDR3 DNA: TGCGCCAGCAGTGAAATGGTGGGGACAGGGACCTACGAGCAGTACTTC. This sequence encodes CASSEMVGTGTYEQYF.

The genes are TRBV7-7 and TRBJ2-1; 9 bases are a match to TRBD2. The ends lost 1 base at V and 4 bases at J; junction bases unmatched: 2. The length of the CDR3 is 15 residues. CDR1 and CDR2 from the germline V gene are SSHAT and FNYEAQ (reference sequence). CDR3 protein: CASSLGLAEYNEQFF. For the CDR3, the DNA is TGTGCCAGCAGCTTAGGACTAGCGGAGTACAATGAGCAGTTCTTC.

The chain links TRBV28 to TRBJ1-3; weak D call: TRBD1 (6 bases). This CDR3 comprises 14 residues. The germline V gene encodes CDR1 MDHEN and CDR2 SYDVKM. V lost 6 bases and J 1 base, leaving 10 bases between the germline ends. CDR3 sequence: CASRSQGSGNTIYF. The CDR3, as DNA: TGTGCCAGCAGATCACAGGGATCTGGAAACACCATATATTTT.

A remark on this clone: Its ends do not fully match the called genes, so a read error is possible. The chain employs TRBV7-9 and TRBJ1-1; 9 bases map to TRBD1. The germline CDR1 and CDR2 sequences are SEHNR and FQNEAQ (reference sequence). The CDR3 consists of 17 residues. The CDR3 DNA reads as TGTTCCAGCAGCTTAAGAAAAGCGGGACAGGGTGGGACTGAAGCTTTCTTT. This translates into CSSSLRKAGQGGTEAFF. Supplemented by reference TRBV7-9 and TRBJ1-1, the full variable domain reads DTGVSQNPRHKITKRGQNVTFRCDPISEHNRLYWYRQTLGQGPEFLTYFQNEAQLEKSRLLSDRFSAERPKGSFSTLEIQRTEQGDSAMYLCSSSLRKAGQGGTEAFFGQGTRLTVV.

This rearrangement joins TRBV18 to TRBJ2-1, with D perhaps TRBD2 (7 bases). This CDR3 comprises 16 residues. From germline, CDR1 is KGHSH and CDR2 LQKENI. Trimming took 0 bases from V and 2 from J, leaving 11 bases between them. Here the CDR3 reads CASSPPGGLTYNEQFF. CDR3 in DNA: TGTGCCAGCTCACCACCCGGGGGGCTAACCTACAATGAGCAGTTCTTC. Together with reference TRBV18 and TRBJ2-1, the CDR3 gives the full variable domain: NAGVMQNPRHLVRRRGQEARLRCSPMKGHSHVYWYRQLPEEGLKFMVYLQKENIIDESGMPKERFSAEFPKEGPSILRIQQVVRGDSAAYFCASSPPGGLTYNEQFFGPGTRLTVL.

V usage is TRBV7-6 and J usage is TRBJ1-2; TRBD1 is a possible D gene (5 bases). Germline V gene data show CDR1 as SGHVS and CDR2 as FNYEAQ. The length of the CDR3 is 17 residues. V lost 0 bases to trimming and J lost 0 bases, with 14 bases between them. Here the CDR3 reads CASSLAEGRGANYGYTF. In DNA, the CDR3 is TGTGCCAGCAGCTTAGCGGAGGGGAGAGGGGCTAACTATGGCTACACCTTC.

The V call is TRBV7-2, the J call TRBJ2-4, with 8 bases matching TRBD2. Germline trimming cut 4 bases from V and 0 bases from J; bases unmatched to any gene: 11. CDR3 length: 18 residues. CDR1 SGHTA and CDR2 FQGNSA come from the germline V gene. The CDR3 DNA follows: TGTGCCAGCAGCTCCCCACGATTAGCGGGATTAGCCAAAAACATTCAGTACTTC. Translating gives CASSSPRLAGLAKNIQYF.